This passage covers 12 T cell receptor beta chains from one sample sequenced in a study of T and B cells in COVID-19 patients. TRB was amplified from around 250-460 ng of blood genomic DNA. TRB rearrangements were amplified by multiplex PCR with BIOMED2 TRB-A/B primers. TCRdb used MiXCR to reprocess the multiplex PCR reads, holding one entry per CDR3 protein. Altogether 700 to 1,000 distinct CDR3 sequences are present, 20% to 25% being singletons, with the ten largest covering around 68%. Sequencing was performed on blood. The receptors were gathered from a human donor with active COVID-19.

This clonotype is medium-sized (0.01 to 0.1%) within its sample. The chain couples TRBV4-2 to TRBJ2-7, with D uncertain. The CDR3 is made up of 15 amino acids. Germline assignment: CDR1 LGHNA and CDR2 YNFKEQ. V dropped 1 base and J dropped 3 bases, with 13 bases sitting between them. The CDR3: CASSQGTRSGYEQYF. The CDR3 region has the DNA TGTGCCAGCAGCCAAGGTACGAGATCCGGCTACGAGCAGTACTTC.

This clonotype is judged medium-sized. The chain combines TRBV6-5 with TRBJ1-2, with 7 bases aligning to TRBD1. The J segment lost 2 bases and the V segment lost 7 bases, leaving 1 base of the junction unmatched. The CDR3 consists of 12 residues. CDR1 and CDR2 (germline): MNHEY, SVGAGI. CDR3 sequence: CASKQGNYGYTF. CDR3 DNA: TGTGCCAGCAAACAGGGGAACTATGGCTACACCTTC.

V gene TRBV19 combines with J gene TRBJ2-2; 9 bases map to TRBD1. Germline CDR1 is LNHDA and CDR2 is SQIVND (reference sequence). V shed 8 bases, J shed 4 bases, and the junction held 8 bases outside the gene matches. This CDR3 comprises 15 residues. The CDR3 here is CASGKGQGGTGELFF. CDR3 nucleotide sequence: TGTGCCAGTGGGAAGGGACAGGGCGGCACCGGGGAGCTGTTTTTT.

The chain links TRBV20-1 to TRBJ1-5; TRBD1 matches 7 bases. CDR1 DFQATT and CDR2 SNEGSKA come from the germline V gene (reference sequence). The CDR3 is 15 residues long. V trimming: 5 bases; J trimming: 3 bases; junction bases outside the gene matches: 10. DNA for the CDR3: TGCAGTGCTGGAGGCGGTCAGGGGGACAATCAGCCCCAGCATTTT. This gives the protein CSAGGGQGDNQPQHF.

The V and J genes are TRBV2 and TRBJ2-3; a possible D gene is TRBD1 (6 bases). The germline V and J ends were trimmed by 6 bases and 0 bases, with 13 bases remaining between them. The CDR3 has 15 amino acids. The V gene's germline CDR1 is SNHLY and CDR2 FYNNEI. CDR3 residues: CASSWTEPSTDTQYF. CDR3 coding DNA: TGTGCCAGCAGCTGGACAGAGCCTAGCACAGATACGCAGTATTTT.

By share, this clonotype ranks as medium-sized (0.01 to 0.1%). The genes are TRBV15 and TRBJ2-7; no clear D gene. The V and J ends lost 0 bases and 5 bases respectively, with 8 bases between them. This CDR3 has 13 amino acids. CDR1 is LNHNV, CDR2 YYDKDF, per germline (reference sequence). CDR3 region: CATSREVGNEQYF. The CDR3 nucleotides are TGTGCCACCAGCAGAGAAGTAGGGAACGAGCAGTACTTC.

This clonotype was observed many times. J is TRBJ1-5 and V is TRBV5-3; perhaps TRBD1 as D (6 bases). TRBV5-3 is an ORF, with its function uncertain. This CDR3 comprises 16 residues. V lost 10 bases, J lost 2 bases, and 22 bases lay in between. CDR3 DNA sequence: TGTGCCGGAGGGACACCCGGGGTCGAAGGCAATCAGCCCCAGCATTTT. This encodes CAGGTPGVEGNQPQHF.

This clonotype is classed as hyperexpanded (1% or more). The chain links TRBV19 to TRBJ1-3; D unresolved. The V and J ends lost 7 bases and 4 bases respectively, with 8 bases between them. CDR3 length: 12 residues. CDR1 and CDR2 from the germline V gene are LNHDA and SQIVND (reference sequence). Here the CDR3 reads CASTMTGNTIYF. The CDR3 bases are TGTGCCAGTACAATGACAGGAAACACCATATATTTT.

By share of the sample, this clonotype is medium-sized. The V call is TRBV4-3, the J call TRBJ2-7, with 8 bases fitting TRBD1. This CDR3 region has 13 residues. Germline V CDR1 and CDR2: LGHNA, YSLEER. Unmatched junction bases numbered 4, after V lost 3 bases and J lost 6 bases. The CDR3 DNA reads as TGCGCCAGCAGCCAGAGGACAGGGCGCGAGCAGTACTTC. Its translation is CASSQRTGREQYF.

With regard to this clonotype: No DNA is shown, since the ends of the CDR3 on it are uncertain; the CDR3 is the one TCRdb lists. The chain couples TRBV28 to TRBJ1-5; TRBD1 is taken as the D call from the table, unchecked against the DNA. CDR1 and CDR2 from the germline V gene are MDHEN and SYDVKM. Inclusive of both ends, the CDR3 amounts to 16 amino acids. The CDR3 spells CASSSSALGGNQPQHF.

The chain uses TRBV10-3 and TRBJ2-7, with 9 nucleotides matching TRBD1. Germline V gene data show CDR1 as ENHRY and CDR2 as SYGVKD. Trimming removed 5 bases from V and 3 bases from J; junction bases left unmatched: 5. The CDR3 has 14 residues. This CDR3 reads CAISHTGGRYEQYF. CDR3 nucleotides: TGTGCCATCAGTCATACAGGGGGCCGCTACGAGCAGTACTTC.

This clonotype is large by share. This chain links TRBV19 with TRBJ2-1; weak D call: TRBD2 (5 bases). Germline V gene lookup returns CDR1 LNHDA and CDR2 SQIVND (reference sequence). CDR3 size: 13 residues. The V end lost 3 bases, the J end lost 15 bases, and 18 bases lay between the germline ends. The CDR3 sequence is CASSIELADNLFF. As DNA, the CDR3 is TGTGCCAGTAGTATTGAGCTAGCTGACAATCTGTTCTTC.